Each of the 25 T cell receptor beta chains below was sequenced from the same sample in a study of T cell repertoires in cytomegalovirus infection. From the reads, TCRdb called clonotypes with MiXCR, one entry per CDR3 protein. This table has 150,000 to 200,000 distinct CDR3 sequences, roughly 9.8% appearing once. Sequencing was performed on PBMCs. The receptors shown here come from a human donor in good health (CMV status not recorded). Some clones in this sample may be carry-over from other donors' samples.

This clonotype was seen ten or more times. This sequence joins TRBV7-8 and TRBJ2-3, with D possibly TRBD2 on 6 matching bases. The germline V gene has CDR1 SGHVS and CDR2 FQNEAQ. Trimming cost V 5 bases and J 4 bases, with 16 bases left between them. The CDR3 has 15 amino acids. As DNA, the CDR3 is TGTGCCAGCAGCCCCGCTCGCGGGGTCGCAGATACGCAGTATTTT. It translates to CASSPARGVADTQYF.

This clonotype was recorded at least ten times. The chain recombines TRBV7-2 with TRBJ1-5, with D hard to call. CDR1 and CDR2 from the germline V gene are SGHTA and FQGNSA. The CDR3 has 15 amino acids. The V end was cut by 0 bases, the J end by 1 base, with 7 bases between. This CDR3 is CASSLAGLSNQPQHF. In DNA, the CDR3 is TGTGCCAGCAGCTTAGCAGGGTTGAGCAATCAGCCCCAGCATTTT.

The rearrangement joins TRBV20-1 to TRBJ1-5; 8 nucleotides agree with TRBD1. CDR1 is DFQATT, CDR2 SNEGSKA, per germline (reference sequence). The V segment lost 6 bases and the J segment 5 bases; nucleotides outside the gene matches: 6. The CDR3 consists of 13 residues. The CDR3: CSAPVTGDQPQHF. In nucleotides, the CDR3 is TGCAGTGCCCCTGTGACAGGGGATCAGCCCCAGCATTTT.

This clonotype was counted ten times or more. The CDR3 nucleotides are TGTGCCAGCAGCTCATTCCGGGGCAGCGTTTATCAGCCCCAGCATTTT. Residues: CASSSFRGSVYQPQHF. The chain links TRBV28 to TRBJ1-5; D is possibly TRBD1 (5 bases). The CDR3 spans 16 residues. Trimming removed 6 bases from V and 5 bases from J, with 20 bases in between. Per germline, CDR1 MDHEN and CDR2 SYDVKM.

The chain carries TRBV29-1 and TRBJ2-5, with TRBD1 matching over 7 bases. This CDR3 is 14 amino acids long. Germline assignment: CDR1 SQVTM and CDR2 ANQGSEA. With 4 bases clipped from V and 2 bases from J, the junction kept 7 bases outside the gene matches. The CDR3 DNA sequence: TGCAGCGTTGGACAGGGTTCGGAACAAGAGACCCAGTACTTC. This encodes CSVGQGSEQETQYF. Variable domain in full (rest from reference TRBV29-1 and TRBJ2-5): SAVISQKPSRDICQRGTSLTIQCQVDSQVTMMFWYRQQPGQSLTLIATANQGSEATYESGFVIDKFPISRPNLTFSTLTVSNMSPEDSSIYLCSVGQGSEQETQYFGPGTRLLVL.

This clonotype has at least ten counts. The rearrangement uses TRBV28 and TRBJ2-5, with a possible D match to TRBD2 (7 bases). The CDR3 contains 15 residues. V lost 6 bases, J lost 4 bases, and 18 bases lay in between. Germline values: CDR1 MDHEN, CDR2 SYDVKM. CDR3 residues: CASSSQRGAGETQYF. DNA of the CDR3: TGTGCCAGCAGCTCGCAACGGGGGGCCGGAGAGACCCAGTACTTC.

Many counts were recorded for this clonotype. This chain uses TRBV28 with TRBJ2-2; the match to TRBD1 covers 9 bases. This CDR3 is built from 15 residues. Trimming took 5 bases from V and 4 from J; bases not matched to a gene: 5. Germline values: CDR1 MDHEN, CDR2 SYDVKM. Here the CDR3 DNA reads TGTGCCAGCAGTCCGACAGGGGGGATCACCGGGGAGCTGTTTTTT. It is translated as CASSPTGGITGELFF.

J is TRBJ2-2 and V is TRBV29-1; D remains ambiguous. V lost 6 bases and J 6 bases, leaving 11 bases between the germline ends. Germline V gene sequence: CDR1 SQVTM, CDR2 ANQGSEA. The CDR3 is 12 amino acids. CDR3 protein: CSVSSGSGELFF. In DNA, the CDR3 is TGCAGCGTCTCCTCAGGATCCGGGGAGCTGTTTTTT.

The sample holds many counts of this clonotype. V gene TRBV7-2 combines with J gene TRBJ1-1; D possibly corresponds to TRBD1 (5 bases). This CDR3 has 15 residues. Trimming removed 5 bases at V and 3 bases at J, with 16 bases between. The germline gives CDR1 SGHTA, CDR2 FQGNSA. CDR3 in amino acids: CASSPRAGRYTEAFF. CDR3 nucleotides: TGTGCCAGCAGCCCTCGGGCAGGGAGGTACACTGAAGCTTTCTTT.

This chain uses TRBV20-1 with TRBJ2-3; 11 bases fit TRBD2. With V trimmed by 6 bases and J by 2 bases, 13 bases remained unmatched. Per germline, CDR1 DFQATT and CDR2 SNEGSKA (reference sequence). CDR3 size: 17 residues. CDR3 DNA sequence: TGCAGTGCCAAACAGTCCGGGACTAGCGGCTACACAGATACGCAGTATTTT. It specifies CSAKQSGTSGYTDTQYF.

This clonotype was seen many times. J is TRBJ2-3 and V is TRBV7-8, with 8 positions matching TRBD1. V was clipped by 5 bases and J by 6 bases; unmatched bases: 7. The CDR3 loop spans 14 amino acids. Germline V gene sequence: CDR1 SGHVS, CDR2 FQNEAQ. The CDR3 region has the DNA TGTGCCAGCAGCATCGGGACAGGCATCGATACGCAGTATTTT. As protein: CASSIGTGIDTQYF.

The chain has TRBV20-1 and TRBJ1-1, with no clear D. V lost 3 bases and J lost 2, with 10 bases in between. The germline V gene encodes CDR1 DFQATT and CDR2 SNEGSKA (reference sequence). The CDR3 has 13 amino acids. The CDR3 spells CSASSSINTEAFF. The CDR3 DNA follows: TGCAGTGCTAGTTCAAGTATAAACACTGAAGCTTTCTTT.

In this sample, this clonotype turned up many times. The V call is TRBV7-2, the J call TRBJ2-3; 8 bases fit TRBD2. This CDR3 has 14 residues. After removal of 5 bases from V and 6 bases from J, the junction contained 7 bases not matched to a gene. Germline V gives CDR1 SGHTA, CDR2 FQGNSA. CDR3 residues: CASSGGTSWDTQYF. In nucleotides, the CDR3 is TGTGCCAGCAGCGGAGGGACTAGTTGGGATACGCAGTATTTT.

This clonotype was seen many times. The gene calls are TRBV7-8 and TRBJ1-2; D is possibly TRBD1 (5 bases). Germline CDR1 SGHVS, CDR2 FQNEAQ. CDR3 length: 15 amino acids. V was clipped by 4 bases and J by 3 bases, with 15 bases between them. The CDR3 loop reads CASSSPESGDYGYTF. The DNA of the CDR3 is TGTGCCAGCAGCTCCCCGGAATCGGGGGACTATGGCTACACCTTC.

About this clonotype: The CDR3 carries no conserved terminal phenylalanine or tryptophan, so it likely arises from a read error. The DNA is omitted, as the CDR3 cannot be located on it reliably, and the CDR3 follows TCRdb's listing. The V call is TRBV7-2, the J call TRBJ2-5; TRBD2, the table's D call, was not compared with the DNA. Per germline, CDR1 SGHTA and CDR2 FQGNSA. The CDR3 has 16 residues if both end residues are counted. CDR3 sequence reads: CASSLTSGGGLETHYG.

In its sample, this clonotype was seen many times. The chain is built from TRBV7-2 and TRBJ2-7, with D tentatively TRBD1 (5 bases). Germline lookup yields CDR1 SGHTA and CDR2 FQGNSA. V lost 5 bases and J 2 bases, leaving 10 bases between the germline ends. The CDR3 extends over 13 amino acids. The CDR3 is CASSPTDTYEQYF. DNA of the CDR3: TGTGCCAGCAGCCCGACAGATACCTACGAGCAGTACTTC.

This chain uses TRBV12-3 or TRBV12-4 with TRBJ2-7, with TRBD2 as a possible D gene (6 bases). The CDR3 loop spans 14 amino acids. V shed 6 bases and J shed 1 base, with 13 bases lying between them. The DNA for the CDR3 is TGTGCCAGCAGCATCCGGGAGACGTCCTACGAGCAGTACTTC. It yields the protein CASSIRETSYEQYF.

In its sample, this clonotype was seen many times. The CDR3 DNA reads TGTGCCAGCAGTCCCGGGACAGGGTGGAATACGCAGTATTTT. Protein product: CASSPGTGWNTQYF. This rearrangement joins TRBV28 to TRBJ2-3; 9 bases are a match to TRBD1. Germline assignment: CDR1 MDHEN and CDR2 SYDVKM. Trimming removed 5 bases from V and 7 bases from J; junction bases left unmatched: 7. The CDR3 sequence is 14 residues long.

CDR3: CASSPIQTGRTANYGYTF. CDR3 DNA: TGTGCCAGCAGCCCCATCCAGACAGGGCGAACCGCTAACTATGGCTACACCTTC. The chain has TRBV5-6 and TRBJ1-2; 7 bases align to TRBD1. Germline values: CDR1 SGHDT, CDR2 YYEEEE. The CDR3 length is 18 residues. V was pared by 4 bases and J by 0 bases, with 15 bases of the junction left unmatched.

This clonotype came up many times. The genes are TRBV6-5 and TRBJ1-6, with a weak D call TRBD1 (5 bases). CDR1 is MNHEY, CDR2 SVGAGI, per germline. This CDR3 comprises 14 residues. V was pared by 0 bases and J by 7 bases, with 7 bases between. CDR3 in DNA: TGTGCCAGCAGTTACTCGGGGGGAAATTCACCCCTCCACTTT. Residues: CASSYSGGNSPLHF.

The CDR3: CASNRQGSYEQYF. The CDR3 nucleotides read TGTGCCAGCAATCGACAGGGCTCCTACGAGCAGTACTTC. The chain is built from TRBV6-5 and TRBJ2-7; 7 bases fit TRBD1. This CDR3 spans 13 amino acids. The ends lost 7 bases at V and 0 bases at J; junction bases unmatched: 3. Germline CDR1 MNHEY, CDR2 SVGAGI.

This clonotype showed up many times. This chain uses TRBV7-2 with TRBJ2-7; a weak D match, TRBD2 (5 bases). CDR3 size: 17 residues. Trimming pared 1 base from V and 0 bases from J, leaving 16 bases between. CDR1 is SGHTA, CDR2 FQGNSA, per germline. The CDR3 DNA reads as TGTGCCAGCAGCTTAGGTTGGGTTAGCGCGGACTCCTACGAGCAGTACTTC. This codes for CASSLGWVSADSYEQYF. The full variable domain, in which reference TRBV7-2 and TRBJ2-7 provide the parts outside the CDR3, is GAGVSQSPSNKVTEKGKDVELRCDPISGHTALYWYRQSLGQGLEFLIYFQGNSAPDKSGLPSDRFSAERTGGSVSTLTIQRTQQEDSAVYLCASSLGWVSADSYEQYFGPGTRLTVT.

This clonotype was observed a handful of times. The chain is built from TRBV20-1 and TRBJ1-6, with unresolved D. This CDR3 spans 16 amino acids. The V gene lost 5 bases and the J gene lost 6 bases, with 20 bases spanning the gap. Germline loops: CDR1 DFQATT, CDR2 SNEGSKA (reference sequence). The CDR3 nucleotides are TGCAGTGCTGCCGGCGGACGGGCAGGACCTAATTCACCCCTCCACTTT. Translated, it gives CSAAGGRAGPNSPLHF.

This clonotype occurred many times. The chain joins TRBV12-3 or TRBV12-4 to TRBJ2-2; 10 bases are shared with TRBD2. The CDR3 is 19 amino acids. The ends lost 4 bases at V and 5 bases at J; junction bases unmatched: 16. CDR3 coding DNA: TGTGCCAGCAGTTCACTAGCGGGGTTTATGGGTCGTATTACCGGGGAGCTGTTTTTT. Translated: CASSSLAGFMGRITGELFF.

The chain employs TRBV12-3 or TRBV12-4 and TRBJ2-1; the match to TRBD2 covers 9 bases. This CDR3 has 14 residues. CDR3: CAPPSRTSDNEQFF. CDR3 DNA sequence: TGTGCTCCACCTAGCCGGACTAGCGATAATGAGCAGTTCTTC.